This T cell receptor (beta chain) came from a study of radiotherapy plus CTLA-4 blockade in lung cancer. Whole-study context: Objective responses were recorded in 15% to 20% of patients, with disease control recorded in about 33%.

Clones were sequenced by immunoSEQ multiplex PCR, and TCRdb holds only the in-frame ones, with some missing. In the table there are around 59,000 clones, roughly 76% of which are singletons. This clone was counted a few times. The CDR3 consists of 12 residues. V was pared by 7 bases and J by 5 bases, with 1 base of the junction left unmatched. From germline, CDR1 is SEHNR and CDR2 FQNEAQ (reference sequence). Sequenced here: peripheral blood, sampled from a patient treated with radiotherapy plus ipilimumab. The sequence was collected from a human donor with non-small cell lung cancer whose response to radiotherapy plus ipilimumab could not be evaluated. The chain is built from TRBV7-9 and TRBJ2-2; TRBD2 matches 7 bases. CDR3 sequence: CASTSGTGELFF. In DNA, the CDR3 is TGTGCCAGCACTAGCGGAACCGGGGAGCTGTTTTTT.